This T cell receptor (beta chain) comes out of a study of glioma-infiltrating T cells after dendritic cell vaccination. The V gene end was trimmed by 4 bases and the J gene end by 2 bases; junction bases not matched to a gene: 7. The CDR3 loop spans 15 amino acids. CDR1 is SGDLS and CDR2 is YYNGEE in the germline V gene. Only in-frame clones appear in the TCRdb table, and some are missing; sequencing was by immunoSEQ multiplex PCR. The data contain 93,000 or so clones, roughly 81% of them singletons. The source was blood, collected before dendritic cell vaccination. This receptor was taken from a human donor with glioblastoma. The rearrangement uses TRBV9 and TRBJ2-5, with 8 bases matching TRBD2. CDR3 nucleotide sequence: TGTGCCAGCAGCCCTTCCGGGGGGGGGCAAGAGACCCAGTACTTC. Protein product: CASSPSGGGQETQYF.